This is a list of T cell receptor beta chains from one sample in a study of cytomegalovirus exposure and HLA in healthy donors. Assay used: immunoSEQ multiplex PCR; TCRdb lists only in-frame clones, some missing. The table has fewer than 200,000 clones, less than 90% seen once. The sample consisted of PBMCs. Every receptor here comes from a woman aged 50 to 60 in good health and CMV-seropositive. Both conserved end residues are part of each CDR3. The order of the fields is CDR3 length, J gene, V gene, D gene, clone size, CDR3 protein, CDR3 DNA. D genes are given only for firm matches. The size entry is marked missing in some rows and otherwise reads once, few, many or a size class.

cdr3_length: 14
j_call: TRBJ1-1
v_call: TRBV29-1
d_call: TRBD1
clone_size: .
cdr3_aa: CSVWDRRMNTEAFF
cdr3_nt: TGCAGCGTCTGGGACAGACGTATGAACACTGAAGCTTTCTTT

cdr3_length: 17
j_call: TRBJ2-3
v_call: TRBV4-3
d_call: TRBD1
clone_size: few
cdr3_aa: CASSQDRTTGVRDTQYF
cdr3_nt: TGCGCCAGCAGCCAAGATCGGACGACAGGGGTGCGGGATACGCAGTATTTT

cdr3_length: 13
j_call: TRBJ1-1
v_call: TRBV18
d_call: .
clone_size: .
cdr3_aa: CASSPRTEEFAFF
cdr3_nt: TGTGCCAGCTCACCCCGGACAGAGGAGTTTGCTTTCTTT

cdr3_length: 15
j_call: TRBJ2-1
v_call: TRBV19
d_call: .
clone_size: .
cdr3_aa: CASSIGGSPYNEQFF
cdr3_nt: TGTGCCAGTAGTATCGGAGGGAGCCCCTACAATGAGCAGTTCTTC

cdr3_length: 15
j_call: TRBJ1-6
v_call: TRBV13
d_call: .
clone_size: .
cdr3_aa: CASSLGGRQGSPLHF
cdr3_nt: TGTGCCAGCAGCTTAGGGGGCAGGCAGGGTTCACCCCTCCACTTT

cdr3_length: 15
j_call: TRBJ2-2
v_call: TRBV5-6
d_call: .
clone_size: .
cdr3_aa: CASSPPGGAAGELFF
cdr3_nt: TGTGCCAGCAGCCCGCCTGGGGGGGCAGCCGGGGAGCTGTTTTTT

cdr3_length: 14
j_call: TRBJ1-2
v_call: TRBV11-2
d_call: .
clone_size: .
cdr3_aa: CASSLEGEGYGYTF
cdr3_nt: TGTGCCAGCAGCTTAGAAGGGGAAGGGTATGGCTACACCTTC

cdr3_length: 15
j_call: TRBJ2-3
v_call: TRBV5-1
d_call: TRBD1
clone_size: .
cdr3_aa: CASSLDRGRADTQYF
cdr3_nt: TGCGCCAGCAGCTTGGACAGGGGGCGGGCAGATACGCAGTATTTT

cdr3_length: 16
j_call: TRBJ1-2
v_call: TRBV21-1
d_call: .
clone_size: .
cdr3_aa: CASSKEGQGRNYGYTF
cdr3_nt: TGTGCCAGCAGCAAAGAAGGGCAGGGAAGGAACTATGGCTACACCTTC

cdr3_length: 15
j_call: TRBJ2-2
v_call: TRBV19
d_call: .
clone_size: .
cdr3_aa: CASSIMTPGAGELFF
cdr3_nt: TGTGCCAGTAGTATAATGACACCGGGGGCCGGGGAGCTGTTTTTT

cdr3_length: 17
j_call: TRBJ1-5
v_call: TRBV18
d_call: .
clone_size: .
cdr3_aa: CASSAGIRLNSNQPQHF
cdr3_nt: TGTGCCAGCTCCGCCGGGATACGACTTAATAGCAATCAGCCCCAGCATTTT

cdr3_length: 15
j_call: TRBJ2-7
v_call: TRBV18
d_call: .
clone_size: .
cdr3_aa: CASSLDYYSSYEQYF
cdr3_nt: TGTGCCAGCTCACTCGACTACTACAGCTCCTACGAGCAGTACTTC

cdr3_length: 17
j_call: TRBJ2-7
v_call: TRBV7-2
d_call: TRBD2
clone_size: .
cdr3_aa: CASSISPEASGSYEQYF
cdr3_nt: TGTGCCAGCAGCATCAGCCCGGAGGCTAGCGGGTCCTACGAGCAGTACTTC

cdr3_length: 14
j_call: TRBJ1-2
v_call: TRBV6-1
d_call: TRBD1
clone_size: .
cdr3_aa: CASSGGQTLYGYTF
cdr3_nt: TGTGCCAGCAGTGGGGGACAGACTCTTTATGGCTACACCTTC

cdr3_length: 13
j_call: TRBJ1-1
v_call: TRBV5-1
d_call: .
clone_size: once
cdr3_aa: CASSRELNTEAFF
cdr3_nt: TGCGCCAGCAGCAGGGAGTTGAACACTGAAGCTTTCTTT

cdr3_length: 13
j_call: TRBJ1-1
v_call: TRBV6-6
d_call: TRBD1
clone_size: once
cdr3_aa: CASSYGQVNEAFF
cdr3_nt: TGTGCCAGCAGTTACGGACAGGTGAATGAAGCTTTCTTT

cdr3_length: 15
j_call: TRBJ1-1
v_call: TRBV4-3
d_call: .
clone_size: .
cdr3_aa: CASSQALDRHTEAFF
cdr3_nt: TGCGCCAGCAGCCAAGCGCTAGACAGGCACACTGAAGCTTTCTTT

cdr3_length: 17
j_call: TRBJ1-5
v_call: TRBV28
d_call: .
clone_size: .
cdr3_aa: CASSLRTFGRRNQPQHF
cdr3_nt: TGTGCCAGCAGTTTACGGACCTTTGGGAGAAGAAATCAGCCCCAGCATTTT

cdr3_length: 13
j_call: TRBJ2-1
v_call: TRBV6-1
d_call: .
clone_size: .
cdr3_aa: CATGTPSRDEQFF
cdr3_nt: TGTGCCACCGGGACTCCCTCCCGGGATGAGCAGTTCTTC

cdr3_length: 17
j_call: TRBJ1-2
v_call: TRBV15
d_call: TRBD1
clone_size: .
cdr3_aa: CATSTKYGTGGRKGYTF
cdr3_nt: TGTGCCACCAGCACAAAGTATGGGACAGGGGGTAGAAAGGGCTACACCTTC